This T cell receptor beta chain emerged from a study of tumor-infiltrating lymphocytes in primary liver carcinoma. Study-level results: Tumor tissue displayed a significantly greater top-250-clone fraction than blood (p = 0.039).

A primer in the constant region served to generate TCR beta cDNA from about 480 ng of total RNA. Three nested multiplex PCR rounds of slightly modified ARM-PCR generated TCR beta libraries. Use of TRBV1-TRBV30 forward primers with a C-beta reverse primer characterized the first two PCR rounds, which lasted around 10 cycles each. TCRdb recomputed calls from the multiplex PCR reads with MiXCR, one row per CDR3 protein. The repertoire has 25,000 to 35,000 distinct CDR3 sequences, 70% to 80% of them found once; the top ten carry over 25%. Worth noting for this clonotype: What it binds is not known. One end of the junction fails to match germline, which may point to a read error.

Unsorted bulk tissue (roughly 20-31 mg) underwent RNA and DNA co-extraction. CDR3 length: 17 amino acids. Germline V CDR1 and CDR2: SGHDN, FVKESK. The chain combines TRBV14 with TRBJ2-7, with D possibly TRBD2 on 6 matching bases. The sequencing input was liver tumor tissue from sampling region 3. The sample's subset: tumor region T3, left-lateral pole. This receptor was taken from a woman aged 25 to 39 with primary liver carcinoma and hepatitis B virus infection. The CDR3 DNA reads TGTACCAGCAGCCAAGAGTCGGCGGAGACTAGGTCATACGAGCAGTACTTC. Its translation: CTSSQESAETRSYEQYF.